Listed below are T cell receptor beta chains from one sample, sequenced in a study of T-cell memory formation after mild COVID-19. TCRdb reanalysed the 5' RACE reads using MiXCR and keeps one entry per CDR3 protein. The repertoire consists of some 97,000 distinct CDR3 sequences, with 11% occurring once and the leading ten covering roughly 40%. Input material: PBMCs or a T cell subset sorted from them (not recorded which). The receptors come from a man aged 18 to 35 who had mild COVID-19 (a few samples of this study predate the infection). Cell type and time point are not known. The CDR3 runs from the conserved cysteine through the conserved F or W. D genes are given only for firm matches. Where a row states a size, it is once, few, many or the class of an expanded clone; other rows omit it.

clone_size	v_call	d_call	j_call	cdr3_aa	cdr3_nt
NA	TRBV7-9	TRBD1	TRBJ1-5	CASSRTGDNQPQHF	TGTGCCAGCAGCCGGACAGGGGACAATCAGCCCCAGCATTTT
NA	TRBV6-5	NA	TRBJ2-5	CASSYEGYERPQETQYF	TGTGCCAGCAGTTACGAGGGTTATGAACGGCCCCAAGAGACCCAGTACTTC
NA	TRBV7-2	NA	TRBJ1-2	CASSYMLGSNYGYTF	TGTGCCAGCAGCTATATGTTGGGGTCTAACTATGGCTACACCTTC
NA	TRBV15	NA	TRBJ2-7	CATSPQGGYEQYF	TGTGCCACCAGTCCCCAGGGGGGCTACGAGCAGTACTTC
few	TRBV11-3	TRBD2	TRBJ2-3	CASSLVVAGGPSDTQYF	TGTGCCAGCAGCTTAGTCGTTGCGGGGGGGCCCTCAGATACGCAGTATTTT
NA	TRBV5-8	NA	TRBJ2-7	CASSLVLEVSEQYF	TGTGCCAGCAGCTTAGTTTTGGAGGTGTCCGAGCAGTACTTC
many	TRBV4-1	NA	TRBJ1-5	CASSQRWTSNQPQHF	TGCGCCAGCAGCCAAAGGTGGACAAGCAATCAGCCCCAGCATTTT
few	TRBV13	NA	TRBJ2-4	CASSPPAASKNIQYF	TGTGCCAGCAGCCCCCCCGCAGCGTCCAAAAACATTCAGTACTTC
NA	TRBV7-9	NA	TRBJ1-2	CASSLVRERYYGYTF	TGTGCCAGCAGCTTAGTTAGGGAGAGATACTATGGCTACACCTTC
NA	TRBV23-1	NA	TRBJ2-7	CASSSPGVRHEQYF	TGCGCCAGCAGTTCCCCCGGGGTTCGCCACGAGCAGTACTTC
NA	TRBV4-1	NA	TRBJ1-1	CASSQSRTANTEAFF	TGCGCCAGCAGCCAAAGTAGGACGGCGAACACTGAAGCTTTCTTT
NA	TRBV6-5	NA	TRBJ1-5	CASSYGVSNQPQHF	TGTGCCAGCAGTTACGGGGTAAGCAATCAGCCCCAGCATTTT
few	TRBV6-1	TRBD2	TRBJ2-5	CASSLTSDLETQYF	TGTGCCAGCAGCCTCACTAGCGACCTAGAGACCCAGTACTTC
NA	TRBV27	TRBD2	TRBJ2-7	CASSSGLAYEQYF	TGTGCCAGCAGTTCCGGACTAGCTTACGAGCAGTACTTC
NA	TRBV6-5	TRBD1	TRBJ2-7	CASSYSNRGYEQYF	TGTGCCAGCAGTTACTCGAACAGGGGCTACGAGCAGTACTTC
few	TRBV2	TRBD1	TRBJ2-7	CASGTGVTYEQYF	TGTGCCAGTGGGACAGGGGTCACCTACGAGCAGTACTTC
NA	TRBV12-3/TRBV12-4	NA	TRBJ2-6	CASSMAGVSWANVLTF	TGTGCCAGCAGTATGGCAGGGGTCTCCTGGGCCAACGTCCTGACTTTC
NA	TRBV6-2/TRBV6-3	NA	TRBJ1-2	CASSYSEAATGYTF	TGTGCCAGCAGTTACTCGGAGGCAGCGACTGGCTACACCTTC
many	TRBV4-2	TRBD2	TRBJ2-1	CASSQEAWETSGSEQFF	TGTGCCAGCAGCCAAGAGGCGTGGGAGACTAGCGGGTCTGAGCAGTTCTTC
NA	TRBV23-1	NA	TRBJ2-5	CASSLPGQSRQETQYF	TGCGCCAGCAGCCTCCCCGGACAGAGCCGCCAAGAGACCCAGTACTTC
NA	TRBV7-3	NA	TRBJ2-7	CASSLDSGAAGEQYF	TGTGCCAGCAGCTTAGATTCGGGAGCTGCTGGCGAGCAGTACTTC
few	TRBV5-5	TRBD2	TRBJ2-7	CASSGGTSGGYEQYF	TGTGCCAGCAGCGGCGGGACTAGCGGGGGGTACGAGCAGTACTTC
many	TRBV7-6	TRBD1	TRBJ1-4	CASSPRQGREKLFF	TGTGCCAGCAGCCCTCGACAGGGTCGTGAAAAACTGTTTTTT
many	TRBV19	NA	TRBJ1-2	CASKGGGYTF	TGTGCCAGTAAGGGAGGTGGCTACACCTTC
NA	TRBV9	TRBD1	TRBJ1-5	CASSGGQGNQPQHF	TGTGCCAGCAGCGGCGGACAGGGCAATCAGCCCCAGCATTTT
NA	TRBV7-3	NA	TRBJ2-3	CASSLEQVVTDTQYF	TGTGCCAGCAGCTTAGAACAGGTTGTCACAGATACGCAGTATTTT
few	TRBV7-2	NA	TRBJ1-1	CASSLQQGGTEAFF	TGTGCCAGCAGCTTACAGCAGGGTGGTACTGAAGCTTTCTTT
few	TRBV7-9	NA	TRBJ2-7	CASSWVGEQYF	TGTGCCAGCAGCTGGGTCGGGGAGCAGTACTTC
many	TRBV7-8	NA	TRBJ2-5	CASSLSAGLETQYF	TGTGCCAGCAGCCTTTCGGCCGGGCTAGAGACCCAGTACTTC
NA	TRBV7-6	NA	TRBJ2-1	CASSLAAGNNNEQFF	TGTGCCAGCAGCTTAGCGGCGGGGAACAACAATGAGCAGTTCTTC